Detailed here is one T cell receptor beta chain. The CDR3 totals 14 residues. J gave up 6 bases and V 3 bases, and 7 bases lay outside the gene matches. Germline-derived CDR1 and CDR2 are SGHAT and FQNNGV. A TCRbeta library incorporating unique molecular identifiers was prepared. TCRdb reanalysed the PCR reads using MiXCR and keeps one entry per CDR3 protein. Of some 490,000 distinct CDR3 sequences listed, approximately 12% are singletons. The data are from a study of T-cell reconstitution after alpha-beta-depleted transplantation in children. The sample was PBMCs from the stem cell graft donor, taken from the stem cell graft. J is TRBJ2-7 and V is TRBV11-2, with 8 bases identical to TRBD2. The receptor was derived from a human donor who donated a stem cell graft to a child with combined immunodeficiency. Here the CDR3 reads CASSFGTSMGEQYF. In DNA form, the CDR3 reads TGTGCCAGCAGCTTCGGGACTAGTATGGGCGAGCAGTACTTC.